The 19 T cell receptor beta chains presented below share a single source sample, sequenced in a study of T cells in Graves' hyperthyroidism and ophthalmopathy. The source material, RNA transcripts, was used to amplify TCR beta CDR3 regions. The study used the HTBI primer set for a first-round RT-PCR of the TCR CDR3. TCRdb reanalysed the multiplex PCR reads using MiXCR and keeps one entry per CDR3 protein. Of about 500,000 distinct CDR3 sequences in the sample, 46% were seen once. The sample comprised peripheral blood or thyroid tissue (not recorded which). These receptors all stem from an adult woman with Graves' disease, either hyperthyroidism or ophthalmopathy (not recorded which).

The chain recombines TRBV19 with TRBJ2-7; TRBD2 agrees at 9 bases. V trimming: 5 bases; J trimming: 6 bases; junction bases outside the gene matches: 11. The CDR3 is 15 amino acids. Germline V gene sequence: CDR1 LNHDA, CDR2 SQIVND (reference sequence). The CDR3 sequence: CASSLGIAGVSEQYF. The CDR3 DNA is TGTGCCAGTAGTCTGGGGATAGCGGGAGTTTCCGAGCAGTACTTC.

This clonotype was counted ten times or more. The chain joins TRBV5-1 to TRBJ2-7, with D hard to call. Trimming pared 0 bases from V and 2 bases from J, leaving 15 bases between. This CDR3 contains 16 residues. Germline V CDR1 and CDR2: SGHRS, YFSETQ. The CDR3 sequence is CASSLEGPNLPYEQYF. CDR3 in DNA: TGCGCCAGCAGCTTGGAGGGCCCCAACCTACCCTACGAGCAGTACTTC.

This chain joins TRBV28 and TRBJ2-7; no reliable D call. CDR1 and CDR2 from the germline V gene are MDHEN and SYDVKM. The V end lost 2 bases, the J end lost 3 bases, and 5 bases lay between the germline ends. CDR3 size: 12 residues. CDR3 nucleotide sequence: TGTGCCAGCAGTTTAGCCCTCTACGAGCAGTACTTC. Protein: CASSLALYEQYF.

As to this clonotype: The junction departs from the called germline gene at one end, perhaps through a read error. This chain joins TRBV10-2 and TRBJ1-2; TRBD1 matches 7 bases. CDR3 length: 16 residues. Germline CDR1 and CDR2: WSHSY and SAAADI. CDR3 loop: CASRRGRGQRNYGYTF. Here the CDR3 DNA reads TGTGCCAGCAGGAGGGGGAGGGGACAGCGAAACTATGGCTACACCTTC.

This clonotype came up many times. The CDR3 sequence: CSARKLAGVYEQYF. CDR3 DNA: TGCAGTGCTAGGAAACTAGCGGGAGTATACGAGCAGTACTTC. V and J are TRBV20-1 and TRBJ2-7; 11 bases are a match to TRBD2. Germline V gene sequence: CDR1 DFQATT, CDR2 SNEGSKA (reference sequence). The CDR3 covers 14 residues. J was trimmed by 4 bases and V by 3 bases; bases with no gene match: 5.

The chain carries TRBV4-1 and TRBJ2-7, with 9 bases that match TRBD1. CDR1 and CDR2 (germline): MGHRA, YSYEKL. With 1 base clipped from V and 7 bases from J, the junction kept 8 bases outside the gene matches. There are 15 residues in the CDR3. This CDR3 is CASSQGTGAFMEQYF. The CDR3 DNA follows: TGCGCCAGCAGCCAAGGGACAGGGGCCTTTATGGAGCAGTACTTC.

Here the CDR3 DNA reads TGTGCCATCAGTGAGGACCGATGGAGCGGTCAAGAGACCCAGTACTTC. Protein: CAISEDRWSGQETQYF. The chain is built from TRBV10-3 and TRBJ2-5; TRBD2 is a possible D gene (5 bases). V was trimmed by 2 bases and J by 2 bases, leaving 15 bases between them. From germline, CDR1 is ENHRY and CDR2 SYGVKD. This CDR3 has 16 residues.

The chain combines TRBV12-3 or TRBV12-4 with TRBJ2-5; 7 bases align to TRBD1. The V segment lost 5 bases and the J segment 7 bases; nucleotides outside the gene matches: 10. The CDR3 has 14 residues. The CDR3 loop reads CASSATGIPGTQYF. CDR3 in DNA: TGTGCCAGCAGTGCGACAGGGATCCCGGGGACCCAGTACTTC.

Here the CDR3 reads CASSLATGTGGMANEKLFF. As DNA, the CDR3 is TGTGCCAGCAGTTTGGCCACCGGGACAGGGGGTATGGCTAATGAAAAACTGTTTTTT. The V and J genes are TRBV12-3 or TRBV12-4 and TRBJ1-4, with TRBD1 matching 11 bases. The CDR3 consists of 19 residues. The V and J ends lost 3 bases and 3 bases, in that order; junction bases with no gene match: 12.

In its sample, this clonotype was seen a few times. This chain connects TRBV28 to TRBJ1-1; 7 nucleotides line up with TRBD1. The V gene end was trimmed by 7 bases and the J gene end by 5 bases; junction bases not matched to a gene: 7. The CDR3 totals 13 residues. Germline V lookup: CDR1 MDHEN, CDR2 SYDVKM. The DNA of the CDR3 is TGTGCCAGCAATCGACAGGGATTAACTGAAGCTTTCTTT. Encoded protein: CASNRQGLTEAFF.

At least ten counts were recorded for this clonotype. V usage is TRBV4-1 and J usage is TRBJ2-7; no definite D call. Germline loops: CDR1 MGHRA, CDR2 YSYEKL. Trimming shortened V by 0 bases and J by 1 base, and 7 bases separated the two germline ends. CDR3 length: 14 amino acids. CDR3 in amino acids: CASSQDSISYEQYF. Written as DNA, the CDR3 is TGCGCCAGCAGCCAAGATTCAATTTCCTACGAGCAGTACTTC.

On this clonotype: Being one base from a much bigger clone, this may be a read error. This chain uses TRBV29-1 with TRBJ1-1; tentative D call: TRBD1 (6 bases). The CDR3 loop spans 13 amino acids. Per the germline V gene, CDR1 is SQVTM and CDR2 is ANQGSEA. Trimming removed 0 bases from V and 10 bases from J, with 15 bases in between. CDR3 protein: CSVEDTGTMIAFF. In DNA form, the CDR3 reads TGCAGCGTTGAAGATACAGGGACAATGATAGCTTTCTTT.

The table lists this clonotype with many counts. The V and J genes are TRBV2 and TRBJ1-5; the D is unclear. The CDR3 is 13 residues long. Germline CDR1 is SNHLY and CDR2 is FYNNEI. Trimming cost V 6 bases and J 2 bases, with 8 bases left between them. CDR3 in DNA: TGTGCCAGCAGAGAAAGTGGCAATCAGCCCCAGCATTTT. This gives the protein CASRESGNQPQHF.

The chain couples TRBV19 to TRBJ1-6; TRBD1 matches at 8 bases. Germline V gene lookup returns CDR1 LNHDA and CDR2 SQIVND (reference sequence). V gave up 2 bases and J gave up 3 bases; unmatched junction bases: 6. This CDR3 spans 17 amino acids. The CDR3 reads CASSIQGAGFYNSPLHF. DNA of the CDR3: TGTGCCAGTAGTATACAGGGGGCCGGTTTCTATAATTCACCCCTCCACTTT.

This clonotype was detected only a few times. The chain carries TRBV7-9 and TRBJ1-1; 7 nucleotides match TRBD1. Germline CDR1 and CDR2: SEHNR and FQNEAQ (reference sequence). This CDR3 spans 14 amino acids. Unmatched junction bases numbered 9, after V lost 6 bases and J lost 5 bases. In nucleotides, the CDR3 is TGTGCCAGCAGGCCCAACAGGGGAAGGACTGAAGCTTTCTTT. Translating it yields CASRPNRGRTEAFF.

V is TRBV6-2 or TRBV6-3 and J is TRBJ1-2; D is undetermined. With 0 bases removed from V and 2 bases from J, the gap between germline ends came to 16 bases. Germline CDR1 is MNHEY and CDR2 is SVGEGT. The CDR3 length is 17 residues. CDR3 DNA: TGTGCCAGCAGTTACTCGAGTACGTTGCAGGCAAACTATGGCTACACCTTC. Protein: CASSYSSTLQANYGYTF.

V is TRBV29-1 and J is TRBJ2-5; 12 bases align to TRBD1. V shed 0 bases and J 1 base; nucleotides not matched to a gene: 18. The CDR3 extends over 21 amino acids. CDR1 and CDR2 (germline): SQVTM, ANQGSEA. The CDR3 nucleotides read TGCAGCGTTGAAGATTTACCTTCCGGGACAGGGGGCATAAAATTCCAAGAGACCCAGTACTTC. This encodes CSVEDLPSGTGGIKFQETQYF. The variable domain in full, completed from reference TRBV29-1 and TRBJ2-5, reads SAVISQKPSRDICQRGTSLTIQCQVDSQVTMMFWYRQQPGQSLTLIATANQGSEATYESGFVIDKFPISRPNLTFSTLTVSNMSPEDSSIYLCSVEDLPSGTGGIKFQETQYFGPGTRLLVL.

The chain couples TRBV5-1 to TRBJ2-7, with a tentative D call TRBD1 (5 bases). Trimming took off 1 base at V and 5 bases at J, with 13 bases between the two ends. The germline V gene encodes CDR1 SGHRS and CDR2 YFSETQ. This CDR3 region has 14 residues. Written as DNA, the CDR3 is TGCGCCAGCAGCTTGAGGGGTGGACCCAACGAGCAGTACTTC. Residues: CASSLRGGPNEQYF.

This clonotype was seen just once. V and J are TRBV7-9 and TRBJ1-1; D possibly corresponds to TRBD1 (5 bases). The germline V gene has CDR1 SEHNR and CDR2 FQNEAQ (reference sequence). V lost 0 bases to trimming and J lost 4 bases, with 12 bases between them. The CDR3 sequence is 15 residues long. DNA for the CDR3: TGTGCCAGCAGCTTAGCGGCGGGGGATGGCACTGAAGCTTTCTTT. Amino acid sequence: CASSLAAGDGTEAFF.